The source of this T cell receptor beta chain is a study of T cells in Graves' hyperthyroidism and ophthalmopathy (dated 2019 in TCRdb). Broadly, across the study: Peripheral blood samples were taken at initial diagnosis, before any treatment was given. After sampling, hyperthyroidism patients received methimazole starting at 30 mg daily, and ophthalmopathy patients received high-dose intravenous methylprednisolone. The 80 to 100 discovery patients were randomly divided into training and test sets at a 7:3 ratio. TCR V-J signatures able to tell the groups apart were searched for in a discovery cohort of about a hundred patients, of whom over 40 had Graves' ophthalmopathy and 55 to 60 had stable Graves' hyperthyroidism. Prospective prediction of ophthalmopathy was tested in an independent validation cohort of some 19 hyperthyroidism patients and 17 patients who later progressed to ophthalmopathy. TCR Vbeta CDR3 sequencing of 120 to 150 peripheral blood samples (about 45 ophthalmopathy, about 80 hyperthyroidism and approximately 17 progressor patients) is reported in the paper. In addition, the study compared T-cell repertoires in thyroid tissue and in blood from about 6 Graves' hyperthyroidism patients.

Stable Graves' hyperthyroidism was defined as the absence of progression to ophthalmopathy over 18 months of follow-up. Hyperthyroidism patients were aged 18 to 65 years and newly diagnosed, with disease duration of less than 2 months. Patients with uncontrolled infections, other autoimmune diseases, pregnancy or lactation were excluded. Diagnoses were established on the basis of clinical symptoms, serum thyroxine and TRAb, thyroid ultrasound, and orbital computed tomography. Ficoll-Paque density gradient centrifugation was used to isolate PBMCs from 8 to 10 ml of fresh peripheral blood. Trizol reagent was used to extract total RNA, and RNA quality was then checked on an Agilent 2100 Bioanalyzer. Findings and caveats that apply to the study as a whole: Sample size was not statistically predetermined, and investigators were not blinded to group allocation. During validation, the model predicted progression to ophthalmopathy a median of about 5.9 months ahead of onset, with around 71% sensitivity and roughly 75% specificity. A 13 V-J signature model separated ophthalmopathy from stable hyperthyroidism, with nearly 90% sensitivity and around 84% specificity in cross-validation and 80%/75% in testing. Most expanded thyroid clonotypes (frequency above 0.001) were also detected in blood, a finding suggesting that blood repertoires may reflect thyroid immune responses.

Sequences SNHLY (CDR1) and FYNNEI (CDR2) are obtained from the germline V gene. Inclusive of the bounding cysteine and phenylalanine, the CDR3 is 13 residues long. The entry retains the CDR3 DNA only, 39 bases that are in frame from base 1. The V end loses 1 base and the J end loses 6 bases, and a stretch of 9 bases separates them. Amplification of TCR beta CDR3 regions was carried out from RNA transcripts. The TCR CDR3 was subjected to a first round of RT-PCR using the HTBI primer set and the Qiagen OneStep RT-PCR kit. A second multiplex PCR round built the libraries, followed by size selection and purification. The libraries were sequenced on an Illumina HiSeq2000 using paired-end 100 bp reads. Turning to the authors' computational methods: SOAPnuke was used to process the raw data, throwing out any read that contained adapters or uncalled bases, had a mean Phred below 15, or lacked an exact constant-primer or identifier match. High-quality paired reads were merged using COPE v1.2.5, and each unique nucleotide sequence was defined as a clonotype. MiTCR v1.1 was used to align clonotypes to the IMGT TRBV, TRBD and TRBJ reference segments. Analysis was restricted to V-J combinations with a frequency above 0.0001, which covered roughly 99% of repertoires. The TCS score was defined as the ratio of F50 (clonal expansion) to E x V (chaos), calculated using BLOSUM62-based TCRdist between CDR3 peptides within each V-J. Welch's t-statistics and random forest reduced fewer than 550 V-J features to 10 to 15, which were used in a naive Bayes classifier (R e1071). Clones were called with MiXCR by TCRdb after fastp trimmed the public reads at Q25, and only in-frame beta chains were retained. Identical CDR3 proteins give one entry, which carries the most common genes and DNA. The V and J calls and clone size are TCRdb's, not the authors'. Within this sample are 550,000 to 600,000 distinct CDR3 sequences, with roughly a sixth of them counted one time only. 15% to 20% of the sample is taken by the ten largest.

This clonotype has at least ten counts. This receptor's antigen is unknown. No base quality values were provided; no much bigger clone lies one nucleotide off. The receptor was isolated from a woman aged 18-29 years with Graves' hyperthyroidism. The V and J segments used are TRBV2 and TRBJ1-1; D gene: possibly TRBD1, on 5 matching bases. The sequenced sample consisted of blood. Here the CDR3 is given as CASSEEGRAEAFF. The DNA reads TGTGCCAGCAGTGAAGAGGGGAGGGCTGAAGCTTTCTTT.